Presented here are 30 T cell receptor beta chains from one specimen sequenced in a study of vaccination and CD4 T cells after COVID-19. Sequenced with the Oncomine TCR Beta short-read assay was DNA taken from cultured CD4+ T cells. One entry per CDR3 protein results from TCRdb running MiXCR on the PCR reads. This table holds 7,000 or so distinct CDR3 sequences, about a third found once. The treatment here: approximately nine-day PBMC culture with coronavirus spike peptide pools or control peptides (ViraFEST assay). Pre-COVID-19 pandemic sampling (2011-2018) yielded the unexposed donor's CD4+ T cells. These TCRs' antigens remain unknown. The sample taken for sequencing was CD4+ T cells from blood, cultured in vitro. The source is a human donor in good health.

In its sample, this clonotype was seen a few times. The J gene is TRBJ1-6, the V gene TRBV6-1, with a weak D call TRBD1 (6 bases). V was cut by 3 bases and J by 9 bases, with 12 bases left in between. The CDR3 spans 14 residues. Germline V lookup: CDR1 MNHNS, CDR2 SASEGT. CDR3 protein: CASSDWGPTSPLHF. The CDR3 DNA follows: TGTGCCAGCAGTGATTGGGGGCCCACTTCACCCCTCCACTTT.

This clonotype was observed a handful of times. V gene TRBV6-1 combines with J gene TRBJ1-1, with D perhaps TRBD1 (5 bases). V was trimmed by 8 bases and J by 6 bases, leaving 16 bases between them. Germline CDR1 MNHNS, CDR2 SASEGT. The CDR3 sequence is 13 residues long. The CDR3 region has the DNA TGTGCCAGCGCTCCCTCCCGGGGGGCTGAAGCTTTCTTT. Its protein is CASAPSRGAEAFF.

The J gene is TRBJ1-5, the V gene TRBV20-1; TRBD1 agrees at 11 bases. This CDR3 is 16 amino acids long. The germline V gene encodes CDR1 DFQATT and CDR2 SNEGSKA (reference sequence). The V segment lost 5 bases and the J segment 9 bases; nucleotides outside the gene matches: 15. CDR3 bases: TGCAGTGCTGTTCCGGGACAGGGGGGTGGGGTGATGCCCCAGCATTTT. Its protein is CSAVPGQGGGVMPQHF.

The chain joins TRBV12-3 or TRBV12-4 to TRBJ2-5; either TRBD1 or TRBD2 may fit D (5 bases each). Trimming stripped 8 bases from V and 0 bases from J, with 13 bases between. The CDR3 contains 14 residues. CDR3 sequence reads: CASAPGPDQETQYF. CDR3 coding DNA: TGTGCCAGCGCCCCGGGGCCGGACCAAGAGACCCAGTACTTC.

This clonotype occurred a few times. CDR3 bases: TGTGCCAGCAGCTTACCGGGAACGGACAGCGTCAATTCACCCCTCCACTTT. Protein: CASSLPGTDSVNSPLHF. The rearrangement uses TRBV7-9 and TRBJ1-6, with D tentatively TRBD1 (6 bases). Germline CDR1 reads SEHNR; CDR2 reads FQNEAQ (reference sequence). V was trimmed by 2 bases and J by 7 bases, leaving 18 bases between them. The CDR3 covers 17 residues.

The chain links TRBV15 to TRBJ1-5; D unresolved. V dropped 0 bases and J dropped 7 bases, with 4 bases sitting between them. This CDR3 has 12 residues. Per germline, CDR1 LNHNV and CDR2 YYDKDF (reference sequence). CDR3 bases: TGTGCCACCAGCAGAGATCAGCAGCCCCAGCATTTT. Its translation: CATSRDQQPQHF.

The table lists this clonotype with a few counts. The CDR3 DNA follows: TGCAGTGCTAGAGATGGAGCGACAGGGGGGAATCAACTGTTTTTT. Its protein product is CSARDGATGGNQLFF. The J gene is TRBJ1-4, the V gene TRBV20-1; 9 bases match TRBD1. This CDR3 is built from 15 residues. The V and J ends lost 0 bases and 12 bases, in that order; junction bases with no gene match: 11. Germline V gives CDR1 DFQATT, CDR2 SNEGSKA (reference sequence).

Only a few counts were recorded for this clonotype. The CDR3 sequence is CASSYGSRGQEQYF. In nucleotides, the CDR3 is TGTGCCAGCAGCTACGGGTCCCGGGGGCAGGAGCAGTACTTC. V usage is TRBV7-2 and J usage is TRBJ2-7; perhaps D is TRBD1 or TRBD2 (6 bases each). CDR3 size: 14 residues. V was pared by 4 bases and J by 7 bases, with 17 bases between. Per germline, CDR1 SGHTA and CDR2 FQGNSA.

With regard to this clonotype: An end of the junction differs from the germline gene, which may be a read error. The chain joins TRBV19 to TRBJ1-6; 8 bases are shared with TRBD1. Germline CDR1 LNHDA, CDR2 SQIVND (reference sequence). There are 14 residues in the CDR3. The CDR3 protein is CAGSPRDRNSPLHF. The CDR3 DNA sequence: TGTGCCGGTAGTCCCAGGGACAGGAATTCACCCCTCCACTTT.

This rearrangement joins TRBV2 to TRBJ2-3; TRBD2 aligns across 11 bases. The CDR3 is made up of 16 amino acids. CDR1 is SNHLY and CDR2 is FYNNEI in the germline V gene. V lost 6 bases to trimming and J lost 2 bases; unmatched junction nucleotides: 7. CDR3 DNA: TGTGCCAGCAGCCCTTTAGCGGGGGGGTCCACAGATACGCAGTATTTT. This sequence encodes CASSPLAGGSTDTQYF.

The chain couples TRBV7-2 to TRBJ2-1, with D possibly TRBD2 on 7 matching bases. Trimming removed 5 bases from V and 2 bases from J, with 19 bases in between. This CDR3 spans 17 amino acids. Germline V gives CDR1 SGHTA, CDR2 FQGNSA. The CDR3 region is CASSPSEGGGPYNEQFF. CDR3 coding DNA: TGTGCCAGCAGCCCCTCGGAGGGGGGGGGCCCCTACAATGAGCAGTTCTTC.

The rearrangement links TRBV4-2 to TRBJ2-7, with D perhaps matching TRBD1 (5 bases). This CDR3 region has 16 residues. Trimming pared 2 bases from V and 3 bases from J, leaving 17 bases between. Per germline, CDR1 LGHNA and CDR2 YNFKEQ. CDR3 sequence reads: CASSQRSRQGVYEQYF. The CDR3 nucleotides read TGTGCCAGCAGCCAAAGGTCCAGGCAGGGCGTCTACGAGCAGTACTTC.

This chain connects TRBV20-1 to TRBJ1-1; D is unresolved. V was clipped by 0 bases and J by 4 bases, with 6 bases between them. Germline CDR1 reads DFQATT; CDR2 reads SNEGSKA (reference sequence). This CDR3 contains 12 residues. The CDR3 is CSARDRITEAFF. The CDR3 bases are TGCAGTGCTAGAGACAGGATCACTGAAGCTTTCTTT.

This sequence joins TRBV5-1 and TRBJ1-6; D is ambiguous. Germline V gene data show CDR1 as SGHRS and CDR2 as YFSETQ. This CDR3 has 15 residues. With 2 bases removed from V and 0 bases from J, the gap between germline ends came to 6 bases. The CDR3 loop is CASSFKSSYNSPLHF. DNA for the CDR3: TGCGCCAGCAGCTTTAAGAGCTCCTATAATTCACCCCTCCACTTT.

The rearrangement links TRBV5-1 to TRBJ1-1; a possible D gene is TRBD1 (5 bases). Trimming took 0 bases from V and 1 from J, leaving 10 bases between them. The CDR3 loop spans 15 amino acids. Germline CDR1 SGHRS, CDR2 YFSETQ. The CDR3 DNA reads as TGCGCCAGCAGCTTGGTTAAAGGGGAGAACACTGAAGCTTTCTTT. Translating it yields CASSLVKGENTEAFF.

This chain uses TRBV20-1 with TRBJ2-7; D unresolved. Germline V gene sequence: CDR1 DFQATT, CDR2 SNEGSKA (reference sequence). This CDR3 is 12 amino acids long. V was trimmed by 2 bases and J by 4 bases, leaving 9 bases between them. DNA for the CDR3: TGCAGTGCTAGACACGACGGTTACGAGCAGTACTTC. It is translated as CSARHDGYEQYF.

This clonotype was counted only a few times. The chain has TRBV7-8 and TRBJ2-7; 9 bases align to TRBD1. Looked up from germline, CDR1 is SGHVS and CDR2 is FQNEAQ. CDR3 length equals 18 residues. Germline trimming cut 3 bases from V and 1 base from J; bases unmatched to any gene: 13. The CDR3 loop reads CASSLALVQGASSYEQYF. The CDR3 DNA is TGTGCCAGCAGCTTGGCCCTAGTACAGGGGGCCTCATCCTACGAGCAGTACTTC.

The rearrangement joins TRBV6-1 to TRBJ1-1, with D possibly being TRBD1 (5 bases). V lost 8 bases to trimming and J lost 1 base, with 11 bases between them. Germline V gene sequence: CDR1 MNHNS, CDR2 SASEGT. The CDR3 has 13 residues. DNA of the CDR3: TGTGCCAGCCAGGGAAGGGAGAACACTGAAGCTTTCTTT. Protein: CASQGRENTEAFF.

The CDR3 DNA sequence: TGTGCCAGTAGTATTTCGGGGGATAGTCAGCCCCAGCATTTT. Encoded protein: CASSISGDSQPQHF. The chain combines TRBV19 with TRBJ1-5; TRBD1 is a possible D gene (5 bases). Trimming shortened V by 3 bases and J by 6 bases, and 12 bases separated the two germline ends. Germline V gene data show CDR1 as LNHDA and CDR2 as SQIVND (reference sequence). The CDR3 totals 14 residues.

The genes are TRBV20-1 and TRBJ2-3, with D unclear. Germline values: CDR1 DFQATT, CDR2 SNEGSKA (reference sequence). This CDR3 region has 14 residues. Trimming took off 0 bases at V and 2 bases at J, with 9 bases between the two ends. The CDR3 loop reads CSAREGNPTDTQYF. For the CDR3, the DNA is TGCAGTGCTAGAGAAGGTAACCCCACAGATACGCAGTATTTT.

The chain uses TRBV6-1 and TRBJ1-2; D not certain. V shed 4 bases and J shed 4 bases, with 10 bases lying between them. The CDR3 runs 13 residues. The germline V gene encodes CDR1 MNHNS and CDR2 SASEGT. The CDR3 is CASSADGPYGYTF. The CDR3 DNA is TGTGCCAGCAGTGCGGACGGTCCCTATGGCTACACCTTC.

This chain uses TRBV11-2 with TRBJ1-2; no firm D call. CDR1 SGHAT and CDR2 FQNNGV come from the germline V gene. Trimming left V 1 base short and J 4 bases short, with 10 bases between. This CDR3 comprises 14 residues. CDR3 DNA sequence: TGTGCCAGCAGCTTAGGGACCCAAACCTATGGCTACACCTTC. Translating it yields CASSLGTQTYGYTF. Drawing the rest from reference TRBV11-2 and TRBJ1-2, the complete variable domain is EAGVAQSPRYKIIEKRQSVAFWCNPISGHATLYWYQQILGQGPKLLIQFQNNGVVDDSQLPKDRFSAERLKGVDSTLKIQPAKLEDSAVYLCASSLGTQTYGYTFGSGTRLTVV.

The gene calls are TRBV30 and TRBJ1-2, with unresolved D. Trimming shortened V by 5 bases and J by 4 bases, and 14 bases separated the two germline ends. There are 13 residues in the CDR3. Germline CDR1 reads GTSNPN; CDR2 reads SVGIG (reference sequence). CDR3 protein: CAWGREGTYGYTF. In DNA form, the CDR3 reads TGTGCCTGGGGGAGGGAGGGTACCTATGGCTACACCTTC.

By sample share, this clonotype is large. V gene TRBV7-2 combines with J gene TRBJ1-2, with unresolved D. CDR3 length: 14 residues. Trimming shortened V by 2 bases and J by 8 bases, and 15 bases separated the two germline ends. Germline V CDR1 and CDR2: SGHTA, FQGNSA. The CDR3 DNA reads TGTGCCAGCAGCTTATACATCACAACGGAAGGCTACACCTTC. It is translated as CASSLYITTEGYTF.

The V and J genes are TRBV6-1 and TRBJ2-7; D is possibly TRBD2 (6 bases). CDR3 length equals 16 residues. Trimming took 7 bases from V and 2 from J, leaving 21 bases between them. The V gene's germline CDR1 is MNHNS and CDR2 SASEGT. The CDR3 nucleotides read TGTGCCAGCACACCCTGGGGGGTTGGGGGACCCTACGAGCAGTACTTC. This encodes CASTPWGVGGPYEQYF.

The CDR3 spells CASSDVPGRLPFF. CDR3 coding DNA: TGTGCCAGCAGTGATGTCCCAGGGAGGTTGCCTTTCTTT. The J gene is TRBJ1-1, the V gene TRBV25-1, with D perhaps TRBD1 (5 bases). Germline V gives CDR1 MGHDK, CDR2 SYGVNS. CDR3 length: 13 residues. The V gene lost 3 bases and the J gene lost 12 bases, with 17 bases spanning the gap.

This chain joins TRBV7-3 and TRBJ2-3, with 13 bases aligning to TRBD2. The length of the CDR3 is 17 residues. Per the germline V gene, CDR1 is SGHTA and CDR2 is FQGTGA. With V trimmed by 5 bases and J by 5 bases, 10 bases remained unmatched. The chain's CDR3 is CASSAIGTSGVQDTQYF. The CDR3 DNA follows: TGTGCCAGCAGCGCTATTGGGACTAGCGGGGTTCAAGATACGCAGTATTTT.

This chain connects TRBV19 to TRBJ1-2, with 10 bases matching TRBD1. The germline gives CDR1 LNHDA, CDR2 SQIVND (reference sequence). The V gene end was trimmed by 7 bases and the J gene end by 2 bases; junction bases not matched to a gene: 4. The CDR3 runs 14 residues. The CDR3 protein is CASTEGQGNYGYTF. The CDR3 DNA is TGTGCCAGTACCGAGGGACAGGGGAACTATGGCTACACCTTC.

This clonotype was seen only a few times. J is TRBJ1-5 and V is TRBV4-1; D is unresolved. The germline V gene encodes CDR1 MGHRA and CDR2 YSYEKL. The CDR3 sequence is 15 residues long. V lost 0 bases and J 0 bases, leaving 6 bases between the germline ends. CDR3 DNA sequence: TGCGCCAGCAGCCAAGAGGAGTATAGCAATCAGCCCCAGCATTTT. It encodes CASSQEEYSNQPQHF.

The V and J genes are TRBV20-1 and TRBJ1-1; D perhaps matches TRBD1 (6 bases). Per the germline V gene, CDR1 is DFQATT and CDR2 is SNEGSKA (reference sequence). The V and J ends lost 1 base and 7 bases respectively, with 13 bases between them. The CDR3 has 13 residues. DNA of the CDR3: TGCAGTGCTAGAGCACCGGACAGCCTTGAAGCTTTCTTT. Translation: CSARAPDSLEAFF.